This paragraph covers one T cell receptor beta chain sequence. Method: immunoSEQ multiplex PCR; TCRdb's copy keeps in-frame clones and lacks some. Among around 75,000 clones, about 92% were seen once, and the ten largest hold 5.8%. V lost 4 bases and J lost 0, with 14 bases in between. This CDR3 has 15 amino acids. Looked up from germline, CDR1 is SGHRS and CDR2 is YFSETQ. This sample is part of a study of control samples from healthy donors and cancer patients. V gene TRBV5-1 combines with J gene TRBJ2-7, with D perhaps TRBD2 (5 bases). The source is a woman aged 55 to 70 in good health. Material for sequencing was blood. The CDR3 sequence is CASSPNLGSSYEQYF. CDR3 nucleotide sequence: TGCGCCAGCAGCCCAAACCTAGGGAGCTCCTACGAGCAGTACTTC.